This T cell receptor beta chain emerged from a study of blood T cells in healthy people across ages (dated by TCRdb to the mid-2010s). Describing the broader study: In model experiments, roughly one uniquely barcoded TCR beta cDNA molecule per two T cells was captured by template switching. To track age-related changes in TCR beta repertoire diversity, the study relied on deep sequencing normalized with unique cDNA molecular identifiers. Donors were grouped into four age groups: young (average approximately 15 years), middle-aged (39), aged (around 56) and long-lived (over 80). To avoid experimental bias, donors of different ages were distributed randomly across sequencing lanes. Two additional independent replicas of 1 million unique cDNA reads from the same blood draw were analyzed for two donors (one aged 18 to 29 and one aged 80 or older). Study-wide conclusions, independent of this receptor: As age increased, observed TCR beta diversity per million T cells dropped in a roughly linear way, and a significant reduction was already evident by age around 41. The percentage of naive T cells measured by flow cytometry correlated strongly with observed TCR beta diversity. Estimates of total diversity based on one million sequenced T cells were regarded as lower bounds and as underestimates. Because donor CMV infection status was unknown, age-related changes in expanded clonotypes were potentially confounded. Compared with the aged group, the long-lived group had more naive CD4+ T cells, fewer expanded clones and increased TCR diversity, a pattern suggesting age selection. Conclusive comparison of naive and antigen-experienced compartments was prevented by the profiling of bulk unsorted PBMCs.

This clonotype was recorded at least ten times. Its antigen is not yet known. There are no base qualities to consult, and no much larger clone falls within one base. Donors were roughly 40 systemically healthy Caucasian individuals from Russia aged 6 to 90 years. Ten milliliters of peripheral blood were collected from each donor into EDTA-treated Vacutainer tubes. Ficoll-Paque density-gradient centrifugation was used to isolate PBMCs, with at least 6 million obtained per sample. Trizol reagent was used to extract total RNA from the PBMCs, yielding at least 6 micrograms per sample. For every donor, flow cytometry on a PBMC aliquot measured the percentage of naive CD45RAhigh/CD27high T cells. The library relied on 5' RACE. The listed sequencing device is Illumina HiSeq 2500. A second PCR of roughly 7 to 12 cycles was performed with a sample-barcoded 5' primer and a J-beta primer mix. A template-switch 5' adaptor carrying 12 random nucleotides introduced a unique molecular identifier onto each TCR beta cDNA molecule. Each sample yielded at least 3 million CDR3-containing paired-end reads. First-strand cDNA synthesis was performed from all RNA using the Mint cDNA synthesis kit, with priming by a TRBC-specific oligonucleotide. After uracil-DNA glycosylase treatment, a first 18-cycle PCR used universal primers M1SS and BC2_uni_R on all cDNA. The original methods were these. For normalization, 1 million high-quality reads were randomly selected from each sample, with every read carrying a distinct molecular identifier. Reads with shared molecular identifiers were discarded instead of being binned into consensus sequences. MiTCR, set to a Q25 quality threshold and the strictest error-elimination algorithm, was used for CDR3 identification, clonotype clustering and error correction. A nonparametric unseen species model with Euler transformation was used to estimate a lower bound on total TCR beta diversity. TCRdb reprocessed the public reads (quality trimming at Q25 with fastp, clone calling with MiXCR) and kept in-frame beta chains. Each CDR3 protein appears once, grouped with its most common genes and DNA. The V and J calls were determined by TCRdb, not by the authors. Within this sample are 650,000 to 1,000,000 distinct CDR3 sequences, with about 37% of them counted one time only. The top ten clonotypes cover under 15% of the sample.

The junction shows trimming of 2 bases on V and 11 bases on J, plus 21 bases between the germline ends. Reading the germline V gene (reference sequence) gives CDR1 DFQATT and CDR2 SNEGSKA. The CDR3 spans 14 residues, from the cysteine through the phenylalanine. CDR3 DNA is the only sequence kept; it has 42 bases, read in frame from the first base. The sample was blood. Recombination joined TRBV20-1 with TRBJ2-5; the D gene is perhaps TRBD1, from 5 matching bases. The TCR sequence derives from a man aged 18-30 years in good health. This receptor carries the CDR3 CSARNLGRVDEQYF. The sequenced DNA: TGCAGTGCTAGAAATTTGGGCAGGGTGGATGAGCAGTACTTC.